Listed below are T cell receptor beta chains from one sample, sequenced in a study of blood T cells in healthy people across ages. TCRdb used MiXCR to reprocess the 5' RACE reads, holding one entry per CDR3 protein. Of 2 million or so distinct CDR3 sequences in the sample, 49% are singletons; the top ten hold 2.1%. Sequences were obtained from blood. The receptor source for this set is a woman aged 40 to 50 in good health. The CDR3 runs from the conserved cysteine through the conserved F or W. D genes are given only for firm matches. Not all rows give a size; the values are once, few, many and, for expanded clones, a class.

abundance: few; v_gene: TRBV7-9; d_gene: TRBD2; j_gene: TRBJ2-1; CDR3nt: TGTGCCAGCAGCCACCTGGGAGGAAGCGGGGGGGCCCATGAGCAGTTCTTC; CDR3aa: CASSHLGGSGGAHEQFF
abundance: few; v_gene: TRBV29-1; d_gene: TRBD2; j_gene: TRBJ2-1; CDR3nt: TGCAGCCCTAGCGGGGCGGGGGGAGAGCAGTTCTTC; CDR3aa: CSPSGAGGEQFF
abundance: .; v_gene: TRBV12-3/TRBV12-4; d_gene: TRBD2; j_gene: TRBJ2-3; CDR3nt: TGTGCCAGCAGTCGATACCTAGCGGGGGGGCGGTCTAGCACAGATACGCAGTATTTT; CDR3aa: CASSRYLAGGRSSTDTQYF
abundance: .; v_gene: TRBV7-7; d_gene: .; j_gene: TRBJ2-5; CDR3nt: TGTGTTAGCAGCCCGTTTGGGACAACGTCCGGGGAGAAGTACTTC; CDR3aa: CVSSPFGTTSGEKYF
abundance: once; v_gene: TRBV6-2/TRBV6-3; d_gene: TRBD1; j_gene: TRBJ1-5; CDR3nt: TGTGCCAGCAGCCCCGACCCACGACAGGGCCGGGCCAGGGGCCATCAGCCCCAGCATTTT; CDR3aa: CASSPDPRQGRARGHQPQHF
abundance: .; v_gene: TRBV27; d_gene: .; j_gene: TRBJ1-1; CDR3nt: TGTGCCAGCAGTTCTCCGGGACAAAGGACTGAAGCTTTCTTT; CDR3aa: CASSSPGQRTEAFF
abundance: .; v_gene: TRBV3-1; d_gene: .; j_gene: TRBJ2-1; CDR3nt: TGTGCCAGCAGCCTCCGCGACTCTCGGAGGGGGCGGAATGAGCAGTTCTTC; CDR3aa: CASSLRDSRRGRNEQFF
abundance: .; v_gene: TRBV6-5; d_gene: .; j_gene: TRBJ1-2; CDR3nt: TGTGCCAGCAGTGACTCGACGGGACGTTTGACCTACACCTTC; CDR3aa: CASSDSTGRLTYTF
abundance: .; v_gene: TRBV24-1; d_gene: TRBD1; j_gene: TRBJ2-1; CDR3nt: TGTGCCACCAGTAATTGGGACAGCCAAAATGAGCAGTTCTTC; CDR3aa: CATSNWDSQNEQFF
abundance: few; v_gene: TRBV6-6; d_gene: TRBD2; j_gene: TRBJ2-7; CDR3nt: TGTGCCAGCAAGGCTAGCGGGGGCCAAGGCTACGAGCAGTACTTC; CDR3aa: CASKASGGQGYEQYF
abundance: few; v_gene: TRBV12-3/TRBV12-4; d_gene: .; j_gene: TRBJ1-6; CDR3nt: TGTGCCAGCAGTGAGAGCTCCTATAATTCACCCCTCCACTTT; CDR3aa: CASSESSYNSPLHF
abundance: once; v_gene: TRBV3-1; d_gene: .; j_gene: TRBJ2-5; CDR3nt: TGTGCCAGCAGCCAAGCCGAGCTAGCCTCCCAAGAGACCCAGTACTTC; CDR3aa: CASSQAELASQETQYF
abundance: .; v_gene: TRBV3-1; d_gene: .; j_gene: TRBJ2-4; CDR3nt: TGTGCCAGCAGCCAAAGGGAAAACATTCAGTACTTC; CDR3aa: CASSQRENIQYF
abundance: .; v_gene: TRBV5-1; d_gene: TRBD1; j_gene: TRBJ2-1; CDR3nt: TGCGCCAGCAGCTTGGGGCAGGGGGCAAGCTCCTACAATGAGCAGTTCTTC; CDR3aa: CASSLGQGASSYNEQFF
abundance: .; v_gene: TRBV6-6; d_gene: .; j_gene: TRBJ2-3; CDR3nt: TGTGCCAGCAGTCTATTGATGGGGGGAAGCACAGATACGCAGTATTTT; CDR3aa: CASSLLMGGSTDTQYF
abundance: .; v_gene: TRBV20-1; d_gene: .; j_gene: TRBJ1-1; CDR3nt: TGCAGTGCTAATACAGGAAACACTGAAGCTTTCTTT; CDR3aa: CSANTGNTEAFF
abundance: .; v_gene: TRBV4-1; d_gene: TRBD2; j_gene: TRBJ2-3; CDR3nt: TGCGCCAGCAGCCAGGCGGGACTACCGGATACGCAGTATTTT; CDR3aa: CASSQAGLPDTQYF
abundance: .; v_gene: TRBV7-7; d_gene: .; j_gene: TRBJ2-7; CDR3nt: TGTGCTAGCAGCTCCGGGACTCAATACGAGCAGTACTTC; CDR3aa: CASSSGTQYEQYF
abundance: .; v_gene: TRBV12-3/TRBV12-4; d_gene: .; j_gene: TRBJ1-1; CDR3nt: TGTGCCAGCAGTCCGGCCGGGGCTGAAGCTTTCTTT; CDR3aa: CASSPAGAEAFF
abundance: .; v_gene: TRBV7-2; d_gene: .; j_gene: TRBJ2-6; CDR3nt: TGTGCCAGCAGCCTTGACGGAGGGGCCAACGTCCTGACTTTC; CDR3aa: CASSLDGGANVLTF
abundance: .; v_gene: TRBV11-2; d_gene: .; j_gene: TRBJ2-3; CDR3nt: TGTGCCAGCAGCTTAAGGGTACTAAGCACAGATACGCAGTATTTT; CDR3aa: CASSLRVLSTDTQYF
abundance: .; v_gene: TRBV28; d_gene: TRBD1; j_gene: TRBJ1-5; CDR3nt: TGTGCCAGCAGTACGGACAGGGGACAGCCCCAGCATTTT; CDR3aa: CASSTDRGQPQHF
abundance: .; v_gene: TRBV28; d_gene: TRBD1; j_gene: TRBJ2-2; CDR3nt: TGTGCCAGCACCTATGGGACAGGGGGATACACCGGGGAGCTGTTTTTT; CDR3aa: CASTYGTGGYTGELFF
abundance: .; v_gene: TRBV27; d_gene: .; j_gene: TRBJ2-6; CDR3nt: TGTGCCAGCAGACCCCCCCAGGGCTCTGGGGCCAACGTCCTGACTTTC; CDR3aa: CASRPPQGSGANVLTF
abundance: .; v_gene: TRBV6-6; d_gene: TRBD1; j_gene: TRBJ1-1; CDR3nt: TGTGCCAGCAGTTACGTACAGGGGGGATACACTGAAGCTTTCTTT; CDR3aa: CASSYVQGGYTEAFF
abundance: .; v_gene: TRBV6-5; d_gene: .; j_gene: TRBJ2-4; CDR3nt: TGTGCCAGCAGTTACTCATTGACGGACAGTAACAAAAACATTCAGTACTTC; CDR3aa: CASSYSLTDSNKNIQYF
abundance: .; v_gene: TRBV18; d_gene: .; j_gene: TRBJ2-6; CDR3nt: TGTGCCAGCTCACCCTCCGACAGGTTCTCTGGGGCCAACGTCCTGACTTTC; CDR3aa: CASSPSDRFSGANVLTF
abundance: .; v_gene: TRBV4-2; d_gene: .; j_gene: TRBJ2-1; CDR3nt: TGTGCCAGCGACACGGGGGATCTGGGCAATGAGCAGTTCTTC; CDR3aa: CASDTGDLGNEQFF
abundance: few; v_gene: TRBV6-5; d_gene: TRBD1; j_gene: TRBJ1-5; CDR3nt: TGTGCCAGCAGGGCAGGGGGGAAGAACAATCAGCCCCAGCATTTT; CDR3aa: CASRAGGKNNQPQHF
abundance: .; v_gene: TRBV6-1; d_gene: TRBD1; j_gene: TRBJ2-5; CDR3nt: TGTGCCAGCAGACCGACAGGGTATGAGACCCAGTACTTC; CDR3aa: CASRPTGYETQYF
abundance: few; v_gene: TRBV29-1; d_gene: TRBD1; j_gene: TRBJ2-3; CDR3nt: TGCAGCGTTGAGGGCCACAGGGGTGCGAAGACAGATACGCAGTATTTT; CDR3aa: CSVEGHRGAKTDTQYF